The 15 T cell receptor beta chains given below trace back to one sample, sequenced in a study of blood T cell repertoires in COVID-19. Profiling relied on immunoSEQ multiplex PCR, and the TCRdb table lists in-frame clones only, not all of them. The sample consists of around 87,000 clones, 75% to 90% of them appearing once. Sequenced sample: peripheral blood. The receptors were gathered from a human donor with active COVID-19. The donor label of this sample is uncertain.

The rearrangement uses TRBV12-3 or TRBV12-4 and TRBJ1-2; D is unresolved. This CDR3 comprises 12 residues. The V end lost 6 bases, the J end lost 4 bases, and 9 bases lay between the germline ends. CDR3 amino acids: CASRQDFYGYTF. CDR3 sequence (DNA): TGTGCCAGCAGGCAGGACTTCTATGGCTACACCTTC.

The chain joins TRBV28 to TRBJ1-5; D is ambiguous. The CDR3 has 16 amino acids. V was clipped by 6 bases and J by 0 bases, with 15 bases between them. Germline-derived CDR1 and CDR2 are MDHEN and SYDVKM. CDR3 coding DNA: TGTGCCAGCAGCTCGGGAAGTCCCCTTAGCAATCAGCCCCAGCATTTT. Translation: CASSSGSPLSNQPQHF.

The V call is TRBV7-2, the J call TRBJ2-2, with 9 bases identical to TRBD2. The CDR3 covers 14 residues. J lost 7 bases, V lost 4 bases, and 4 bases had no gene match. Germline CDR1 and CDR2: SGHTA and FQGNSA. For the CDR3, the DNA is TGTGCCAGCAGCTCGCTAGCGGGGATCGGGGAGCTGTTTTTT. It specifies CASSSLAGIGELFF.

The CDR3 region is CASRDRDYEQYF. The CDR3 DNA sequence: TGTGCCAGCCGGGACAGGGACTACGAGCAGTACTTC. The gene calls are TRBV19 and TRBJ2-7; 9 nucleotides match TRBD1. Germline CDR1 is LNHDA and CDR2 is SQIVND (reference sequence). The CDR3 is 12 amino acids. V lost 9 bases to trimming and J lost 3 bases; unmatched junction nucleotides: 3.

DNA for the CDR3: TGTGCCAGCTCTCAACAGGGGGCGAATAACATTCAGTACTTC. Protein: CASSQQGANNIQYF. The chain recombines TRBV18 with TRBJ2-4, with 9 bases that match TRBD1. Germline values: CDR1 KGHSH, CDR2 LQKENI. V dropped 6 bases and J dropped 7; count of bases not matched to a gene: 7. CDR3 length: 14 amino acids.

This rearrangement joins TRBV7-2 to TRBJ2-3; the D is unclear. The CDR3 sequence is 15 residues long. Germline CDR1 is SGHTA and CDR2 is FQGNSA. Trimming removed 5 bases at V and 6 bases at J, with 18 bases between. In nucleotides, the CDR3 is TGTGCCAGCAGCGCCGGTAGTCCCTATCGGGATACGCAGTATTTT. Its protein is CASSAGSPYRDTQYF.

The chain is built from TRBV18 and TRBJ1-2; no reliable D call. This CDR3 spans 13 amino acids. Germline values: CDR1 KGHSH, CDR2 LQKENI. With 3 bases removed from V and 4 bases from J, the gap between germline ends came to 9 bases. CDR3 amino acids: CASSPEGSYGYTF. CDR3 DNA: TGTGCCAGCTCACCTGAGGGTTCCTATGGCTACACCTTC.

This clone was recorded once. Sequence at one end of the junction differs from germline and may be a read error. This sequence joins TRBV27 and TRBJ2-1; TRBD2 might be the D (5 bases). This CDR3 region has 12 residues. Germline-derived CDR1 and CDR2 are MNHEY and SMNVEV (reference sequence). The CDR3 DNA reads as TGTGCCAGCAGTCTAGACTACCATGAGCAGTTCTTC. The encoded protein is CASSLDYHEQFF.

V usage is TRBV5-1 and J usage is TRBJ2-7; a weak D match, TRBD1 (5 bases). V dropped 0 bases and J dropped 1 base, with 5 bases sitting between them. The CDR3 contains 13 residues. Germline V gene data show CDR1 as SGHRS and CDR2 as YFSETQ. CDR3 coding DNA: TGCGCCAGCAGCTTGGACAGGTCCTACGAGCAGTACTTC. It translates to CASSLDRSYEQYF.

The chain carries TRBV11-2 and TRBJ2-1, with D possibly matching TRBD1 (5 bases). The V and J ends lost 0 bases and 4 bases respectively, with 16 bases between them. The CDR3 is 17 amino acids. Looked up from germline, CDR1 is SGHAT and CDR2 is FQNNGV. The CDR3 DNA follows: TGTGCCAGCAGCTTAGATCTTTGGGCGGACATTTACAATGAGCAGTTCTTC. Protein sequence: CASSLDLWADIYNEQFF.

Concerning this clone: Different DNA sequences within this sample yield the same CDR3. This chain uses TRBV6-5 with TRBJ2-5; the D gene is possibly TRBD1 (6 bases). CDR3 length: 11 residues. V dropped 6 bases and J dropped 5 bases, with 7 bases sitting between them. CDR1 is MNHEY, CDR2 SVGAGI, per germline. CDR3 DNA: TGTGCCAGCAGCAGGGGCGAGACCCAGTACTTC. Protein sequence: CASSRGETQYF.

The rearrangement joins TRBV30 to TRBJ1-6, with D perhaps TRBD1 (6 bases). CDR1 and CDR2 (germline): GTSNPN, SVGIG (reference sequence). Trimming left V 0 bases short and J 7 bases short, with 13 bases between. The CDR3 runs to 15 residues. DNA for the CDR3: TGTGCCTGGAGTGTAAACAGGGAAAGGAATTCACCCCTCCACTTT. It specifies CAWSVNRERNSPLHF.

The CDR3: CASSTTGLVEAFF. DNA of the CDR3: TGTGCCAGCAGTACGACAGGGTTGGTTGAAGCTTTCTTT. This chain uses TRBV6-5 with TRBJ1-1; 7 bases agree with TRBD1. The CDR3 runs to 13 residues. The V and J ends lost 5 bases and 7 bases, in that order; junction bases with no gene match: 7. Germline CDR1 MNHEY, CDR2 SVGAGI.

The V gene is TRBV7-8, the J gene TRBJ2-7, with a weak D call TRBD1 (7 bases). The germline V and J ends were trimmed by 10 bases and 0 bases, with 13 bases remaining between them. The CDR3 totals 13 residues. From germline, CDR1 is SGHVS and CDR2 FQNEAQ. CDR3 sequence: CATNRGLSYEQYF. For the CDR3, the DNA is TGTGCCACCAACAGGGGACTCTCCTACGAGCAGTACTTC.

This clone has only one observation. V gene TRBV9 combines with J gene TRBJ1-1; the match to TRBD1 covers 9 bases. The V and J ends lost 4 bases and 5 bases, in that order; junction bases with no gene match: 9. CDR3 length equals 15 residues. Germline lookup yields CDR1 SGDLS and CDR2 YYNGEE. Here the CDR3 DNA reads TGTGCCAGCAGCTCACGGACAGGGGCGGGTACTGAAGCTTTCTTT. This translates into CASSSRTGAGTEAFF.